This note documents a single T cell receptor (beta chain) sequence. Its cognate antigen is unknown. Germline V lookup: CDR1 MDHEN, CDR2 SYDVKM. The V end lost 6 bases, the J end lost 11 bases, and 14 bases lay between the germline ends. The CDR3 contains 12 residues. The data are from a study of shared clonotypes between healthy human individuals. Study-wide results and limits: Non-shared clonotypes had lower generation probabilities than clonotypes shared by all four sorted-subset donors.

Here immunoSEQ multiplex PCR was the method, and the copy in TCRdb shows in-frame clones only, minus some. The table records approximately 2.1 million clones, just over 90% of them present only once. Sequencing was performed on naive CD4+ T cells from PBMCs. Noted subset: CD45RA+ positively selected. The rearrangement uses TRBV28 and TRBJ2-1; weak D call: TRBD1 (5 bases). This sequence was found in a man between 18 and 35 years old in good health. Some clones in this sample may be carry-over from other donors' samples. The CDR3 DNA reads TGTGCCAGCAGCTCCACAGGCCCGAAGCAGTTCTTC. Protein: CASSSTGPKQFF.